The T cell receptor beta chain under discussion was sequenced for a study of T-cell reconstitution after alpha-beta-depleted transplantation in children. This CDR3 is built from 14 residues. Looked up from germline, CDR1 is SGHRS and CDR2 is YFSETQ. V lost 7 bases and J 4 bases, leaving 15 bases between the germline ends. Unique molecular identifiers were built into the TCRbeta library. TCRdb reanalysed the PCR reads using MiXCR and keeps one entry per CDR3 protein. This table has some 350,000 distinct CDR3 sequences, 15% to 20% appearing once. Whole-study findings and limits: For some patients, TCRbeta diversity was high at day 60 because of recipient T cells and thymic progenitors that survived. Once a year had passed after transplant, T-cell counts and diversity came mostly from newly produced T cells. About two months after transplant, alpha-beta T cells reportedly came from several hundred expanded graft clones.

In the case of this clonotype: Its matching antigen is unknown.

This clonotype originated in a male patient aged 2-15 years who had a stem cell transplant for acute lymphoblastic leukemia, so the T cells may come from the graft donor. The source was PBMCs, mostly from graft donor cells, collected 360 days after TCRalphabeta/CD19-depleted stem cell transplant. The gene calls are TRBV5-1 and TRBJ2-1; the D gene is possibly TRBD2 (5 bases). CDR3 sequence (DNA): TGCGCCAGCCACTCGCTGAGAGGGTACAATGAGCAGTTCTTC. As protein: CASHSLRGYNEQFF. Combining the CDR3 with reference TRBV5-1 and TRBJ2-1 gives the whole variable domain KAGVTQTPRYLIKTRGQQVTLSCSPISGHRSVSWYQQTPGQGLQFLFEYFSETQRNKGNFPGRFSGRQFSNSRSEMNVSTLELGDSALYLCASHSLRGYNEQFFGPGTRLTVL.